The 21 T cell receptor beta chains in this list originate from one sample, sequenced in a study of blood T cell repertoires in COVID-19. Repertoires were generated with immunoSEQ multiplex PCR, while TCRdb's copy carries only in-frame clones and drops some. The sample shows about 210,000 clones, about four fifths of them seen only once. The specimen sequenced was PBMCs or T cells enriched from blood (not recorded which). The receptors were gathered from a woman between 50 and 59 years old with acute COVID-19.

This chain links TRBV7-9 with TRBJ2-3, with TRBD2 identical over 10 bases. V shed 5 bases and J 0 bases; nucleotides not matched to a gene: 5. The V gene's germline CDR1 is SEHNR and CDR2 FQNEAQ (reference sequence). CDR3 size: 16 residues. The CDR3 spells CASSHTSGTSTDTQYF. CDR3 bases: TGTGCCAGCAGCCACACTAGCGGGACTAGCACAGATACGCAGTATTTT.

J is TRBJ2-2 and V is TRBV25-1, with 7 bases identical to TRBD1. After removal of 5 bases from V and 3 bases from J, the junction contained 3 bases not matched to a gene. Germline V gives CDR1 MGHDK, CDR2 SYGVNS. This CDR3 is built from 14 residues. This CDR3 reads CASSMTGYTGELFF. The DNA of the CDR3 is TGTGCCAGCAGTATGACAGGGTACACCGGGGAGCTGTTTTTT.

The rearrangement links TRBV7-9 to TRBJ2-5; D call uncertain. This CDR3 spans 13 amino acids. The V and J ends lost 7 bases and 1 base respectively, with 10 bases between them. The germline V gene has CDR1 SEHNR and CDR2 FQNEAQ (reference sequence). The CDR3 nucleotides read TGTGCCAGCATCCCTTGGGCCCAAGAGACCCAGTACTTC. Protein: CASIPWAQETQYF.

The CDR3 DNA follows: TGTGCCAGCACTCTCGGACTAGCGGGGAACTACGAGCAGTACTTC. It encodes CASTLGLAGNYEQYF. The genes are TRBV2 and TRBJ2-7, with 12 nucleotides matching TRBD2. The CDR3 has 15 residues. Trimming took 7 bases from V and 3 from J; bases not matched to a gene: 7. The germline V gene encodes CDR1 SNHLY and CDR2 FYNNEI.

This clone was picked up a small number of times. The chain combines TRBV9 with TRBJ1-1; D is possibly TRBD1 (5 bases). The ends were cut back, 4 bases at V and 1 base at J, with 11 bases in the middle. There are 14 residues in the CDR3. From germline, CDR1 is SGDLS and CDR2 YYNGEE. The CDR3 coding sequence is TGTGCCAGCAGCCCCCGGGGGGGGAACACTGAAGCTTTCTTT. This codes for CASSPRGGNTEAFF.

The CDR3 sequence is CASSRGQGEKLFF. The CDR3 region has the DNA TGTGCCAGCTCCAGAGGACAGGGCGAAAAACTGTTTTTT. J is TRBJ1-4 and V is TRBV18, with TRBD1 matching 8 bases. Germline-derived CDR1 and CDR2 are KGHSH and LQKENI. V lost 6 bases and J lost 8; bases outside the gene matches: 5. The CDR3 is 13 amino acids.

V is TRBV5-6 and J is TRBJ1-2, with 10 bases matching TRBD1. J was trimmed by 8 bases and V by 3 bases; bases with no gene match: 19. The length of the CDR3 is 18 residues. Germline V gene lookup returns CDR1 SGHDT and CDR2 YYEEEE. The CDR3 DNA reads as TGTGCCAGCAGCTCCCCAAGCCCAGGGACAGGGGTCGAATGGGGCTACACCTTC. As protein: CASSSPSPGTGVEWGYTF.

The chain uses TRBV11-2 and TRBJ2-3, with 11 bases lining up with TRBD1. There are 15 residues in the CDR3. Trimming cost V 2 bases and J 3 bases; bases outside gene matches: 1. Germline V gene data show CDR1 as SGHAT and CDR2 as FQNNGV. CDR3 sequence reads: CASSLWDRGTDTQYF. CDR3 sequence (DNA): TGTGCCAGCAGCTTATGGGACAGGGGGACAGATACGCAGTATTTT.

The rearrangement uses TRBV6-2 or TRBV6-3 and TRBJ2-1; 11 bases map to TRBD2. The CDR3 is 19 residues long. V gave up 0 bases and J gave up 6 bases; unmatched junction bases: 13. Germline V lookup: CDR1 MNHEY, CDR2 SVGEGT. The CDR3 coding sequence is TGTGCCAGCAGTTACTCGTCTAGCGGGAGGCCGGGGGCGCGCAATGAGCAGTTCTTC. Translated, it gives CASSYSSSGRPGARNEQFF.

This sequence joins TRBV18 and TRBJ1-3; the match to TRBD1 covers 7 bases. CDR1 is KGHSH, CDR2 LQKENI, per germline. The CDR3 has 16 amino acids. The J segment lost 1 base and the V segment lost 3 bases, leaving 6 bases of the junction unmatched. The CDR3 is CASSPQGEVSGNTIYF. CDR3 nucleotides: TGTGCCAGCTCACCCCAGGGGGAAGTTTCTGGAAACACCATATATTTT.

This rearrangement joins TRBV30 to TRBJ1-5, with D perhaps matching TRBD1 (6 bases). CDR1 and CDR2 (germline): GTSNPN, SVGIG (reference sequence). The CDR3 spans 15 residues. V lost 0 bases, J lost 5 bases, and 14 bases lay in between. DNA for the CDR3: TGTGCCTGGAGTGTAGGGGCAGGGGTTGATCAGCCCCAGCATTTT. Its translation: CAWSVGAGVDQPQHF.

This clone was detected only once. The chain employs TRBV19 and TRBJ1-1, with TRBD1 matching 7 bases. Germline V gene sequence: CDR1 LNHDA, CDR2 SQIVND (reference sequence). This CDR3 has 15 residues. V shed 1 base and J 4 bases; nucleotides not matched to a gene: 6. CDR3 region: CASSIAPYRGTEAFF. CDR3 sequence (DNA): TGTGCCAGTAGTATAGCCCCCTACAGGGGCACTGAAGCTTTCTTT.

The chain has TRBV5-1 and TRBJ2-7; 13 bases align to TRBD2. After removal of 4 bases from V and 7 bases from J, the junction contained 11 bases not matched to a gene. CDR1 and CDR2 from the germline V gene are SGHRS and YFSETQ. The length of the CDR3 is 16 residues. CDR3 residues: CASSPYGTSGTGEQYF. The CDR3, as DNA: TGCGCCAGCAGCCCCTATGGGACTAGCGGGACTGGTGAGCAGTACTTC.

The chain recombines TRBV14 with TRBJ2-4; a possible D gene is TRBD2 (7 bases). The CDR3 is 17 residues long. V was shortened by 2 bases and J by 1 base, with 15 bases between the two germline ends. Germline V gene data show CDR1 as SGHDN and CDR2 as FVKESK. CDR3 region: CASSQLPAGAAKNIQYF. CDR3 DNA sequence: TGTGCCAGCAGCCAACTCCCTGCGGGGGCCGCCAAAAACATTCAGTACTTC. The full variable domain, completed using reference TRBV14 and TRBJ2-4, is EAGVTQFPSHSVIEKGQTVTLRCDPISGHDNLYWYRRVMGKEIKFLLHFVKESKQDESGMPNNRFLAERTGGTYSTLKVQPAELEDSGVYFCASSQLPAGAAKNIQYFGAGTRLSVL.

This CDR3 is CASRRGQGGRSPLHF. The CDR3 nucleotides are TGCGCCAGCAGGAGGGGACAGGGAGGAAGGTCACCCCTCCACTTT. The J gene is TRBJ1-6, the V gene TRBV4-3, with TRBD1 matching 9 bases. Germline V CDR1 and CDR2: LGHNA, YSLEER. V lost 6 bases and J lost 10; bases outside the gene matches: 10. The CDR3 is made up of 15 amino acids.

The CDR3 region is CASIWGGSYEQYF. CDR3 nucleotide sequence: TGTGCCAGCATTTGGGGGGGTTCGTACGAGCAGTACTTC. The chain links TRBV2 to TRBJ2-7; 7 bases line up with TRBD2. The length of the CDR3 is 13 residues. V shed 7 bases and J 4 bases; nucleotides not matched to a gene: 7. CDR1 and CDR2 from the germline V gene are SNHLY and FYNNEI.

The V call is TRBV7-2, the J call TRBJ2-7; 10 bases match TRBD2. CDR3 length equals 15 residues. Germline lookup yields CDR1 SGHTA and CDR2 FQGNSA. J lost 4 bases, V lost 8 bases, and 11 bases had no gene match. The CDR3 DNA follows: TGTGCCAGCGGGGGGGGACTAGCGCTACGGTACGAGCAGTACTTC. Its translation: CASGGGLALRYEQYF.

This clone appeared once. This sequence joins TRBV4-1 and TRBJ2-5, with 9 bases matching TRBD2. The CDR3 covers 17 residues. The trim removed 1 base at V and 1 base at J, leaving 7 bases unmatched. CDR1 is MGHRA and CDR2 is YSYEKL in the germline V gene. For the CDR3, the DNA is TGCGCCAGCAGCCAAGTTGGAGCGGGAGGACCCCAAGAGACCCAGTACTTC. It specifies CASSQVGAGGPQETQYF.

This chain links TRBV4-3 with TRBJ2-1, with D possibly matching TRBD2 (5 bases). The CDR3 spans 17 residues. CDR1 and CDR2 from the germline V gene are LGHNA and YSLEER. The V and J ends lost 0 bases and 8 bases respectively, with 20 bases between them. The CDR3: CASSQDPGTSISYEQFF. As DNA, the CDR3 is TGCGCCAGCAGCCAAGACCCCGGAACTAGTATCTCGTATGAGCAGTTCTTC.

This rearrangement joins TRBV19 to TRBJ2-3, with 8 positions matching TRBD1. Unmatched junction bases numbered 6, after V lost 6 bases and J lost 4 bases. Germline V gene data show CDR1 as LNHDA and CDR2 as SQIVND (reference sequence). CDR3 size: 14 residues. Here the CDR3 reads CASRKGQGPDTQYF. The CDR3 DNA follows: TGTGCCAGTAGGAAAGGACAGGGACCAGATACGCAGTATTTT.

This chain connects TRBV7-9 to TRBJ2-7; D gene unclear. The CDR3 has 14 amino acids. V was trimmed by 1 base and J by 3 bases, leaving 10 bases between them. The germline gives CDR1 SEHNR, CDR2 FQNEAQ (reference sequence). The CDR3 coding sequence is TGTGCCAGCAGCTTAGAGTCAGGCAACTACGAGCAGTACTTC. Protein: CASSLESGNYEQYF.